Sequencing of this T cell receptor (beta chain) was carried out in a study of T cell repertoires in cytomegalovirus infection. On the study more broadly: An indication of both CMV infection and matching HLA type came from public TCR beta signatures. Study observations and caveats: Based on cumulative public TCR beta family frequency, carriers of CMV plus the relevant HLA were identified.

TCRdb ran MiXCR on the reads and lists one entry per CDR3 protein. This table has hundreds of thousands of distinct CDR3 sequences, less than 35% appearing once. The CDR3 runs to 18 residues. Germline V CDR1 and CDR2: SGHVS, FQNEAQ. With 1 base clipped from V and 7 bases from J, the junction kept 9 bases outside the gene matches. With respect to this clonotype: Its target is unknown. A much larger clonotype is one base distant, so this may be a read error.

The receptor was isolated from a human donor in good health (CMV status not recorded). Some clones in this sample may be carry-over from other donors' samples. The V gene is TRBV7-8, the J gene TRBJ2-1, with TRBD2 matching over 14 bases. The sample was cultured CD8+ T cells from PBMCs, taken from culture after CMV antigen stimulation. The CDR3 bases are TGTGCCAGCAGCTTAGAAGGGACTAGCGGGGGCCAGGAGAATGAGCAGTTCTTC. Encoded protein: CASSLEGTSGGQENEQFF.